The rows below give T cell receptor beta chains drawn from one sample of a study of T cells in Graves' hyperthyroidism and ophthalmopathy. TCRdb reprocessed the multiplex PCR reads via MiXCR and lists one record per CDR3 protein. The sample includes around 200,000 distinct CDR3 sequences, 15% to 20% seen only once; the top ten take 25% to 35%. Input material: blood. These receptors all stem from a woman in her forties or fifties with Graves' hyperthyroidism. Each CDR3 is given with its conserved first and last residue. A D gene is named only where the DNA matches it firmly. Some rows have no size entry. The others give once, few or many, or a class for an expanded clone.

clone_size	v_call	d_call	j_call	cdr3_nt	cdr3_aa
many	TRBV7-7	NA	TRBJ2-3	TGTGCTAGCAGCTTAAGGGGGGGGGCCACAGATACGCAGTATTTT	CASSLRGGATDTQYF
many	TRBV5-1	TRBD2	TRBJ2-5	TGCGCCAGCAGCCCAGCGGGGGTAATGGAGACCCAGTACTTC	CASSPAGVMETQYF
many	TRBV27	TRBD2	TRBJ2-5	TGTGCCAGCAGTCCCCTGGGGGGGAGAGAGACCCAGTACTTC	CASSPLGGRETQYF
NA	TRBV7-9	NA	TRBJ2-2	TGTGCCAGCAGTCCCCTGCCCAGGACGGGGGCTAGCGGGGAGCTGTTTTTT	CASSPLPRTGASGELFF
many	TRBV2	TRBD1	TRBJ2-7	TGTGCCAGCAGACAGGGGGCGTCCAGCGAGCAGTACTTC	CASRQGASSEQYF
few	TRBV4-2	NA	TRBJ1-5	TGTGCCAGCAGCCAAGATTCCGGGCGGGTGGGGCAGCCCCAGCATTTT	CASSQDSGRVGQPQHF
many	TRBV27	TRBD1	TRBJ2-2	TGTGCCAGCAGTTGGCAGGGGGTTTACGGGGAGCTGTTTTTT	CASSWQGVYGELFF
few	TRBV3-1	NA	TRBJ2-2	TGTGCCAGCCGCTTGTCGAACACCGGGGAGCTGTTTTTT	CASRLSNTGELFF
many	TRBV7-8	NA	TRBJ1-3	TGTGCCAGCAGCTTAGTCGGACAGACCCGCTCTGGAAACACCATATATTTT	CASSLVGQTRSGNTIYF
many	TRBV15	NA	TRBJ1-2	TGTGCCACCAGCAGAGCTGGGGACTCTATAGGCTACACCTTC	CATSRAGDSIGYTF
NA	TRBV6-1	NA	TRBJ1-2	TGTGCCAGCAGTGAAGTTGGAGTGGGGTCCGGGTACACCTTC	CASSEVGVGSGYTF
many	TRBV5-1	TRBD1	TRBJ1-4	TGCGCCAGCAGCCCCGCGGACAGGGGATTGGGTGAAAAACTGTTTTTT	CASSPADRGLGEKLFF
many	TRBV6-1	TRBD2	TRBJ2-4	TGTGCCAGCAGTTCCTCCTTTGGACTAGCGGTTCACATTCAGTACTTC	CASSSSFGLAVHIQYF
NA	TRBV5-5	TRBD1	TRBJ1-2	TGTGCCAGCAGCGTCGGGGGACAGGGGGTCTATGGCTACACCTTC	CASSVGGQGVYGYTF
many	TRBV20-1	NA	TRBJ1-5	TGCAGTGGAAGTGAGTTACGGAGGAGTCAGCCCCAGCATTTT	CSGSELRRSQPQHF
many	TRBV6-1	NA	TRBJ1-5	TGTGCCAGCAGTGAAGGCGGGGGCATTCGTCAGCCCCAGCATTTT	CASSEGGGIRQPQHF
many	TRBV9	NA	TRBJ2-3	TGTGCCAGCAGCGTTCGACTCACCACAGATACGCAGTATTTT	CASSVRLTTDTQYF
many	TRBV18	NA	TRBJ1-2	TGTGCCAGCTCACCTTCTGACAGTCGAGGCTACACCTTC	CASSPSDSRGYTF
many	TRBV5-6	NA	TRBJ2-7	TGTGCCAGCAGCTTGGACCAAGGCAGCCACTACGAGCAGTACTTC	CASSLDQGSHYEQYF
many	TRBV6-1	NA	TRBJ2-7	TGTGCCAGCAGTGAGTGGGGGAGCAGCTCCTACGAGCAGTACTTC	CASSEWGSSSYEQYF
many	TRBV9	TRBD1	TRBJ2-1	TGTGCCAGCAGCGTAGGTGGGACAGACTACAATGAGCAGTTCTTC	CASSVGGTDYNEQFF
NA	TRBV12-3/TRBV12-4	TRBD2	TRBJ2-2	TGTGCCAGCAGTTTAACGGGGGGGGCCGGGGAGCTGTTTTTT	CASSLTGGAGELFF
many	TRBV6-5	NA	TRBJ1-1	TGTGCCAGCAGTTACTCGAGGGGGGAAACTGAAGCTTTCTTT	CASSYSRGETEAFF
many	TRBV5-1	NA	TRBJ1-1	TGCGCCAGCAGCGCTAGGGGCGGGAGCACTGAAGCTTTCTTT	CASSARGGSTEAFF
many	TRBV12-3/TRBV12-4	NA	TRBJ1-1	TGTGCCAGCAGTTTAGATTTGGTGGGGCGAGCTTTCTTT	CASSLDLVGRAFF
NA	TRBV10-3	NA	TRBJ1-2	TGTGCCATCAGTGAGGGACAAAGGCTTTTCTATGGCTACACCTTC	CAISEGQRLFYGYTF
NA	TRBV19	TRBD1	TRBJ2-2	TGTGCCAGTAGTTCAACCGGGACAGGGGGTTGGACCGGGGAGCTGTTTTTT	CASSSTGTGGWTGELFF
many	TRBV11-3	TRBD1	TRBJ1-2	TGTGCCAGCAGCAGACAGGGAAGCAGCTACACCTTC	CASSRQGSSYTF
many	TRBV20-1	TRBD1	TRBJ1-4	TGCAGTGCTAGGGACAGGGGTTTGCCTTTAAAACTGTTTTTT	CSARDRGLPLKLFF
many	TRBV6-1	TRBD2	TRBJ2-2	TGTGCCAGCAGCCGAGGCGGGGGGGGCACCGGGGAGCTGTTTTTT	CASSRGGGGTGELFF
NA	TRBV12-3/TRBV12-4	TRBD2	TRBJ2-1	TGTGCCAGCAGTTTTTGGCGGGGGTACTACAATGAGCAGTTCTTC	CASSFWRGYYNEQFF
many	TRBV9	TRBD2	TRBJ2-1	TGTGCCAGCAGCGTAGATGGTAGCGGGGTTCGCTACAATGAGCAGTTCTTC	CASSVDGSGVRYNEQFF
many	TRBV6-1	NA	TRBJ1-5	TGTGCCAGCAGTGATTGGGGGAATCAGCCCCAGCATTTT	CASSDWGNQPQHF
few	TRBV4-3	TRBD1	TRBJ1-2	TGCGCCAGCAGCCAACAACAGGGGTATGGCTACACCTTC	CASSQQQGYGYTF
many	TRBV6-1	TRBD1	TRBJ1-1	TGTGCCAGCACCCCACAGGACAGGGGACGAAGGTTAGCTTTCTTT	CASTPQDRGRRLAFF
many	TRBV28	TRBD1	TRBJ1-1	TGTGCCAGCAGTTGGGGACAGGGAGGTTATTTTTACACTGAAGCTTTCTTT	CASSWGQGGYFYTEAFF
few	TRBV15	TRBD1	TRBJ2-7	TGTGCCACCAGCGCCGGGACAGGGAGTTACGAGCAGTACTTC	CATSAGTGSYEQYF
many	TRBV2	NA	TRBJ2-5	TGTGCCAGCAGTCGTGCAGGAGGAGAGACCCAGTACTTC	CASSRAGGETQYF
many	TRBV28	NA	TRBJ2-7	TGTGCCAGCAGTTTTTGCTCTACGTGGTCGGACGAGCAGTACTTC	CASSFCSTWSDEQYF
many	TRBV12-5	NA	TRBJ1-1	TGTGCTAGTGGTGCCCTCGGTGAGGGGGGGAGGACTGAAGCTTTCTTT	CASGALGEGGRTEAFF
many	TRBV20-1	NA	TRBJ2-1	TGCAGTGCCAGGGAGAGGCGCCAGTTCAATGAGCAGTTCTTC	CSARERRQFNEQFF
few	TRBV4-1	TRBD2	TRBJ2-1	TGCGCCAGCAGCCAACTTTTCGAAGGGGGACTAGCGGGGTCCTCTCTATACAATGAGCAGTTCTTC	CASSQLFEGGLAGSSLYNEQFF
many	TRBV11-3	TRBD2	TRBJ2-2	TGTGCCAGCAGCCCTAGCGGGGGGAACCCCGGGGAGCTGTTTTTT	CASSPSGGNPGELFF
NA	TRBV7-3	TRBD1	TRBJ2-3	TGTGCCAGCAGCTTAACAGGGGGCATAGATACGCAGTATTTT	CASSLTGGIDTQYF
NA	TRBV19	TRBD2	TRBJ2-6	TGTGCCAGTAGTATAGACAGGGAGGGCTTCGGGGCCAACGTCCTGACTTTC	CASSIDREGFGANVLTF
NA	TRBV15	TRBD2	TRBJ2-3	TGTGCCACCAGCAGAGATACTCTAGCGGGGGGCACCACAGATACGCAGTATTTT	CATSRDTLAGGTTDTQYF
once	TRBV30	NA	TRBJ1-1	TGTGCCTGGAGTGCAGGGGCATCCCTTGAAGCTTTCTTT	CAWSAGASLEAFF